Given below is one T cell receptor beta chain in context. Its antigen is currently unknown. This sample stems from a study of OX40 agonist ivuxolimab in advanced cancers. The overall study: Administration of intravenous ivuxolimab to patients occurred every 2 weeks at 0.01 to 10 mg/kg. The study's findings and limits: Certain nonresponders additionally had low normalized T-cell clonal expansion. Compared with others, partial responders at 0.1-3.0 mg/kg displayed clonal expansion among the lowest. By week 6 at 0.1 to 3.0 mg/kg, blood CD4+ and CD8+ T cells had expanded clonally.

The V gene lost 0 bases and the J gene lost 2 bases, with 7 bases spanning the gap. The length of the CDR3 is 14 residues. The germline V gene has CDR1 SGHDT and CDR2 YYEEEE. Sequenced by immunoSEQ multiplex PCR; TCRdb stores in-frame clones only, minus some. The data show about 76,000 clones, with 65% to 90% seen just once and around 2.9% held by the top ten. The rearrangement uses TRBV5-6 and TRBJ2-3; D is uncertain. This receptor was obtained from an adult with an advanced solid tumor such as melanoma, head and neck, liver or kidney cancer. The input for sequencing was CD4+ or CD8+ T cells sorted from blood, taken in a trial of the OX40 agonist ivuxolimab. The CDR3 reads CASSLEVVTDTQYF. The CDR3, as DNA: TGTGCCAGCAGCTTGGAAGTTGTCACAGATACGCAGTATTTT.